The rows below give T cell receptor beta chains drawn from one sample of a study of CD8+ T cells in alopecia areata. Some clones are missing from TCRdb's copy, which holds only in-frame ones; the method was immunoSEQ multiplex PCR. The sample contains some 110,000 clones, 55% to 80% of which appear only once. Sequenced input: CD4+ T cells sorted from blood. All receptors come from a human donor in good health. Each CDR3 is given without its conserved first and last residue. The order of the fields is J gene, V gene, CDR3 protein.

TRBJ2-5 | TRBV18 | ASSPQETQY
TRBJ1-6 | TRBV9 | ASSVGGYSPLH
TRBJ1-1 | TRBV11-2 | ASSSLKKIGQAAF
TRBJ2-2 | TRBV7-9 | ASSLPASDRGHTGELF
TRBJ2-1 | TRBV19 | ASSTNSGGRGEQF
TRBJ2-1 | TRBV5-1 | ASSSDPGQGYNEQF
TRBJ1-1 | TRBV4-1 | ASSLATGFNTEAF
TRBJ1-1 | TRBV4-1 | ASSQVFTTNTEAF
TRBJ2-1 | TRBV19 | ASSSGTLGNEQF
TRBJ2-5 | TRBV11-2 | ASSLRRGETQY
TRBJ2-3 | TRBV11-2 | ASSLDRRLAGGDTQY
TRBJ1-5 | TRBV29-1 | SVIGVEGQPQH
TRBJ2-5 | TRBV30 | AWSGMEETQY
TRBJ1-2 | TRBV18 | ASSRDRGFGYT
TRBJ2-7 | TRBV5-6 | ASSWGQGAFEQY
TRBJ1-5 | TRBV30 | AWSEQGNQPQH
TRBJ2-4 | TRBV29-1 | SVPGGDIQY
TRBJ2-7 | TRBV5-1 | ASSFDRGVHEQY
TRBJ1-4 | TRBV30 | AWSSASGSNEKLF
TRBJ2-7 | TRBV29-1 | RGLGAASSYEQY
TRBJ1-2 | TRBV11-2 | ASSPPGANYGYT
TRBJ1-3 | TRBV9 | ASSVGYSGNTIY
TRBJ2-5 | TRBV4-1 | ASSQEATRRPETQY
TRBJ1-1 | TRBV29-1 | SVEEVVREAF
TRBJ2-5 | TRBV5-1 | ASSLERGGKTQY
TRBJ2-7 | TRBV30 | AWSVRGPDRLE
TRBJ2-1 | TRBV14 | ASSQGLQGYEQF
TRBJ2-3 | TRBV4-1 | ASSHPADTQY
TRBJ2-6 | TRBV1 | TSSQDTGSLSSGANVLT
TRBJ1-2 | TRBV27 | ASSRQGQSYGYT
TRBJ2-2 | TRBV4-2 | ASSQSGGELF
TRBJ2-5 | TRBV19 | ASSRDTAGETQY
TRBJ2-7 | TRBV19 | ASSQVAGAYEQY
TRBJ2-7 | TRBV5-1 | ASSLGGSTAYEQY
TRBJ2-2 | TRBV29-1 | SVLGQPNTGELF
TRBJ1-5 | TRBV6-1 | ASSVGGNNQPQH
TRBJ1-1 | TRBV30 | AWKTRVSGALLTEAF
TRBJ1-6 | TRBV7-9 | ASSSGPYNSPLH
TRBJ2-1 | TRBV6-6 | ASSMRGGRTLNEQF
TRBJ1-3 | TRBV9 | ASSVDFRGAGNTIY
TRBJ2-5 | TRBV4-1 | ASSPQKEETQY
TRBJ1-1 | TRBV29-1 | SVVKDLNTEAF
TRBJ2-2 | TRBV6-1 | AGRQGYNGGELF
TRBJ2-3 | TRBV30 | AWIPGTDTQY
TRBJ1-2 | TRBV6-5 | ASSYEGRYGYT
TRBJ1-5 | TRBV30 | AWSVTESGGPQH
TRBJ1-1 | TRBV29-1 | SGCGVDTEAF
TRBJ2-5 | TRBV18 | ASSPNSGETQY
TRBJ1-2 | TRBV19 | ASRDRGGYGYT
TRBJ2-7 | TRBV11-2 | ASSFSVGRAYEQY
TRBJ1-1 | TRBV27 | ASSLSQGAWSEAF
TRBJ1-1 | TRBV27 | ASTLTAMNTEAF
TRBJ1-5 | TRBV28 | ASSHRDRSVEPQH
TRBJ1-2 | TRBV5-4 | ASSLQGVGGYT
TRBJ1-6 | TRBV27 | ASSSWELGNSPLH
TRBJ1-1 | TRBV2 | ASNKIAEAF